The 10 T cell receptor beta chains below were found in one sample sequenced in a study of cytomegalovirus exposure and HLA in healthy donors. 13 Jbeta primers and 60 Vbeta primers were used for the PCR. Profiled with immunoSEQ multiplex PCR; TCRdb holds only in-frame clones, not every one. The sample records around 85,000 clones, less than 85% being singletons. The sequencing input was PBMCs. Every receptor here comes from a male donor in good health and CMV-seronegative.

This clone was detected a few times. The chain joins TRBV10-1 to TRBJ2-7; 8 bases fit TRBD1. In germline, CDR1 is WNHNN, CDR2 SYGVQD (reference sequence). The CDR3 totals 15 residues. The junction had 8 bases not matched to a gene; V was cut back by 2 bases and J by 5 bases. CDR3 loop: CASSEPFVDRDEQYF. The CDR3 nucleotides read TGCGCCAGCAGTGAGCCGTTTGTGGACAGGGACGAGCAGTACTTC.

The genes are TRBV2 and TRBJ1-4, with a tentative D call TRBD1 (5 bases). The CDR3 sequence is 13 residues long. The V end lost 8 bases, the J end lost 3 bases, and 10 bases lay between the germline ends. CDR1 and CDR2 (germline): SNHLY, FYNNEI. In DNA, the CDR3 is TGTGCCAGCTACCGGGACTCTAATGAAAAACTGTTTTTT. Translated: CASYRDSNEKLFF. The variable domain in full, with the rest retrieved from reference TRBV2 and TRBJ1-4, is EPEVTQTPSHQVTQMGQEVILRCVPISNHLYFYWYRQILGQKVEFLVSFYNNEISEKSEIFDDQFSVERPDGSNFTLKIRSTKLEDSAMYFCASYRDSNEKLFFGSGTQLSVL.

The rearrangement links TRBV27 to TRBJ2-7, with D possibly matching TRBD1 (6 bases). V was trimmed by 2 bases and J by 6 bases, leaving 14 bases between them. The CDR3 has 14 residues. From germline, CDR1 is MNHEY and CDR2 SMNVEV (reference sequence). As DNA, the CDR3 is TGTGCCAGCAGTTTAAACAGGGTGTCCGGCGAGCAGTACTTC. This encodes CASSLNRVSGEQYF.

The CDR3 DNA is TGTGCCAGCAGCTTGACTTCCGATACCGGGGAGCTGTTTTTT. Protein: CASSLTSDTGELFF. The chain employs TRBV5-4 and TRBJ2-2; D is unclear. V was shortened by 1 base and J by 5 bases, with 9 bases between the two germline ends. The CDR3 is 14 residues long. The germline V gene encodes CDR1 SGHNT and CDR2 YYREEE (reference sequence). The full variable domain, in which reference TRBV5-4 and TRBJ2-2 provide the parts outside the CDR3, is ETGVTQSPTHLIKTRGQQVTLRCSSQSGHNTVSWYQQALGQGPQFIFQYYREEENGRGNFPPRFSGLQFPNYSSELNVNALELDDSALYLCASSLTSDTGELFFGEGSRLTVL.

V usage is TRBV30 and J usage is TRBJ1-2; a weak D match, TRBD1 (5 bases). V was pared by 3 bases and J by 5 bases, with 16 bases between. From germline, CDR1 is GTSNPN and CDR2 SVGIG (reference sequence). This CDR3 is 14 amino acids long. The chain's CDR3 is CAWSPRQLYYGYTF. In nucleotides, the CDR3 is TGTGCCTGGAGCCCCCGACAGTTATATTATGGCTACACCTTC.

CDR3 in DNA: TGTGCCACCAGCAGAGCACGGGAGGGGTTCCATGAGCAGTTCTTC. It is translated as CATSRAREGFHEQFF. The V call is TRBV15, the J call TRBJ2-1; TRBD2 aligns across 8 bases. Germline CDR1 and CDR2: LNHNV and YYDKDF (reference sequence). This CDR3 is 15 amino acids long. With V trimmed by 1 base and J by 8 bases, 7 bases remained unmatched.

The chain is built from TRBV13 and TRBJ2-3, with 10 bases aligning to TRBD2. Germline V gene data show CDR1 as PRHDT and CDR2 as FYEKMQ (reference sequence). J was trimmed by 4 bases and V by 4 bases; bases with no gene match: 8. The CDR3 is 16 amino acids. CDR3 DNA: TGTGCCAGCAGCTATCGGAGCGGGGGGGCCGCAGATACGCAGTATTTT. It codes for CASSYRSGGAADTQYF.

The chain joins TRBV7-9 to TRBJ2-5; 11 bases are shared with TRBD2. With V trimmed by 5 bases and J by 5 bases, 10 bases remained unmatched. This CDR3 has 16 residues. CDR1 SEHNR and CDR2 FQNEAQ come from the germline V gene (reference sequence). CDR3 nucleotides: TGTGCCAGCAGCACAGCGCTAGCGGGGGGCACGGAGACCCAGTACTTC. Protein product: CASSTALAGGTETQYF.

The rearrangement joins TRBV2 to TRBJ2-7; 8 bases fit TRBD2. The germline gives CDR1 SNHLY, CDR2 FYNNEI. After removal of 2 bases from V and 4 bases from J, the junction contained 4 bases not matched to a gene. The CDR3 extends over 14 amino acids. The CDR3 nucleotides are TGTGCCAGCAGTGAACTAGCGGGCTCGTACGAGCAGTACTTC. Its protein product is CASSELAGSYEQYF.

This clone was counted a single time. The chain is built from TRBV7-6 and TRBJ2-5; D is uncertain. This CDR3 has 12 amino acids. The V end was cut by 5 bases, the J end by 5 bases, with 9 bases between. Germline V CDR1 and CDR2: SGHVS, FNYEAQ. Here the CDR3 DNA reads TGTGCCAGCAGCCGAATCGGGGAGACCCAGTACTTC. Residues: CASSRIGETQYF.